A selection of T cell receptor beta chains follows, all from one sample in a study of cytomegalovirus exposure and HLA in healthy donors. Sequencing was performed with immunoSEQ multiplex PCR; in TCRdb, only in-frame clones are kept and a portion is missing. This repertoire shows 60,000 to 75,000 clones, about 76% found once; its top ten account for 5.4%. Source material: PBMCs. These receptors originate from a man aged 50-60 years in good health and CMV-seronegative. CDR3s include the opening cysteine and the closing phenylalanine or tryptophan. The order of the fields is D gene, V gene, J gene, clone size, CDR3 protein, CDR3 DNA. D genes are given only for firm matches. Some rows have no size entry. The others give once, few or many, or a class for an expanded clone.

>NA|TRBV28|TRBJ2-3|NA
CASSTLFLGTDTQYF
TGTGCCAGCAGTACCCTTTTTCTCGGTACAGATACGCAGTATTTT
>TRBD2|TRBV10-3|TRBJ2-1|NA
CAISGGGWAYNEQFF
TGTGCCATCAGTGGGGGGGGGTGGGCGTACAATGAGCAGTTCTTC
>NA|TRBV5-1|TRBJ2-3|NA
CASRPTGRGEDTQYF
TGCGCCAGCAGACCGACCGGCAGGGGTGAAGATACGCAGTATTTT
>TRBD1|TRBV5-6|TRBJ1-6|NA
CASSLDRGDSPLHF
TGTGCCAGCAGCTTGGACAGGGGGGATTCACCCCTCCACTTT
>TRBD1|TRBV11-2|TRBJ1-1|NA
CASSPGQGAYTEAFF
TGTGCCAGCAGCCCAGGACAGGGGGCTTACACTGAAGCTTTCTTT
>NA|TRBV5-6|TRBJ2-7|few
CASSLAYEQYF
TGTGCCAGCAGCTTGGCGTACGAGCAGTACTTC
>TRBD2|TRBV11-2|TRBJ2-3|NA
CASSPGLGISTDTQYF
TGTGCCAGCAGCCCAGGACTAGGAATTAGCACAGATACGCAGTATTTT
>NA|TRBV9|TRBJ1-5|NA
CASSVGGRGNQPQHF
TGTGCCAGCAGCGTAGGGGGGCGAGGCAATCAGCCCCAGCATTTT
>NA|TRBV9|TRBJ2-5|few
CASSVGGGQETQYF
TGTGCCAGCAGCGTAGGTGGCGGCCAAGAGACCCAGTACTTC
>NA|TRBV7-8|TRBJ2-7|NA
CASSSPPPNPGGGSYEQYF
TGTGCCAGCAGCTCCCCACCCCCAAATCCCGGGGGTGGCTCCTACGAGCAGTACTTC
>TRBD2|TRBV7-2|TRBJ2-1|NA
CASSSRTSGYYNEQFF
TGTGCCAGCAGCTCCCGGACTAGCGGGTACTACAATGAGCAGTTCTTC
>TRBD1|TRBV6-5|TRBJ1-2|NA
CASSYTPGQLHYGYTF
TGTGCCAGCAGTTACACGCCGGGACAGCTACACTATGGCTACACCTTC
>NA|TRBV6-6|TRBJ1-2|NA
CASSYGQGDGYTF
TGTGCCAGCAGTTACGGGCAGGGCGACGGCTACACCTTC
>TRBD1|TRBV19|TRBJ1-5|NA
CASSSGQGSGSNQPQHF
TGTGCCAGTAGTTCGGGACAGGGGTCGGGCAGCAATCAGCCCCAGCATTTT
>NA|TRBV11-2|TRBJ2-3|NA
CASTMEWGADTQYF
TGTGCCAGCACCATGGAGTGGGGAGCAGATACGCAGTATTTT
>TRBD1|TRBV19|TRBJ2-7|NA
CASSIGTGGWNEQYF
TGTGCCAGTAGTATAGGGACAGGGGGCTGGAACGAGCAGTACTTC
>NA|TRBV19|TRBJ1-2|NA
CASTDGRANYGYTF
TGTGCCAGTACCGACGGGCGGGCCAACTATGGCTACACCTTC
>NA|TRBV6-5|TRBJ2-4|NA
CASSQGDLSIQYF
TGTGCCAGCAGTCAGGGGGACTTGTCCATTCAGTACTTC
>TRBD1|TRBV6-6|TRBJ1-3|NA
CASSLQGGRVGNTIYF
TGTGCCAGCAGCCTACAGGGGGGCAGGGTTGGAAACACCATATATTTT
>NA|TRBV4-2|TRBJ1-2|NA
CASSQRESLGYTF
TGTGCCAGCAGCCAACGCGAGAGCCTAGGCTACACCTTC
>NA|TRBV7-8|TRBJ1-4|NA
CASSLGGLNGKLFF
TGTGCCAGCAGCTTAGGTGGGCTGAATGGAAAACTGTTTTTT
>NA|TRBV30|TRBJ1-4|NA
CAWSSRGEKLFF
TGTGCCTGGAGCTCACGGGGTGAAAAACTGTTTTTT
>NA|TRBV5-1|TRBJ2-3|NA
CASSLGGTTDTQYF
TGCGCCAGCAGCTTGGGCGGCACCACAGATACGCAGTATTTT
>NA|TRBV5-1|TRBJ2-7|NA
CASSGGGTYEQYF
TGCGCCAGCAGCGGCGGAGGAACCTACGAGCAGTACTTC
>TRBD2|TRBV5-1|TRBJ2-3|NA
CASIGRGRKNTQYF
TGCGCCAGCATCGGGCGGGGGAGAAAAAATACGCAGTATTTT
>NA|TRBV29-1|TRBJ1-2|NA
CSVGDQGTAGNYGYTF
TGCAGCGTAGGCGATCAGGGGACGGCCGGTAACTATGGCTACACCTTC
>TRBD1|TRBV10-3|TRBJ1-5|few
CASRQGLQPQHF
TGTGCCAGCAGACAGGGTCTACAGCCCCAGCATTTT
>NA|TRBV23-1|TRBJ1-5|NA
CASSLTGHPDGVNQPQHF
TGCGCCAGCAGTCTAACCGGACACCCCGATGGGGTCAATCAGCCCCAGCATTTT
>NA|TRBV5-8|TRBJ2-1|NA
CASSIGGRHEQFF
TGTGCCAGCAGCATTGGAGGCAGACATGAGCAGTTCTTC
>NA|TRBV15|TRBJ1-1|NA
CATNKGGTAFF
TGTGCCACCAATAAGGGAGGGACGGCTTTCTTT
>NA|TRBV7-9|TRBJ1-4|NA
CASSLGQGSEKLFF
TGTGCCAGCAGCTTAGGTCAGGGGTCTGAAAAACTGTTTTTT
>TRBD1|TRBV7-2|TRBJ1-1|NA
CASSFNRGQGAFF
TGTGCCAGCAGCTTTAACAGGGGTCAAGGAGCTTTCTTT
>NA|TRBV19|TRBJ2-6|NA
CASSPGQGLASGANVLTF
TGTGCCAGTAGTCCGGGGCAGGGGTTGGCCTCTGGGGCCAACGTCCTGACTTTC
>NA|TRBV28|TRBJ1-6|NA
CASSLAAGANSRNSPLHF
TGTGCCAGCAGTTTGGCCGCAGGGGCCAATAGTAGGAATTCACCCCTCCACTTT
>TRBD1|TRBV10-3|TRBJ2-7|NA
CAISDLDRGYSYEQYF
TGTGCCATCAGTGATCTCGACAGGGGATATTCCTACGAGCAGTACTTC
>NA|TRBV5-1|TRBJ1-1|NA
CASSLLQGTNTEAFF
TGCGCCAGCAGCTTGCTTCAGGGGACGAACACTGAAGCTTTCTTT
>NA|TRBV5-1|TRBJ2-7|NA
CASNERSSYEQYF
TGCGCCAGCAACGAGCGTAGCTCCTACGAGCAGTACTTC
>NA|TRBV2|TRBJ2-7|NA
CASSGGLSYEQYF
TGTGCCAGCAGTGGAGGCCTCTCCTACGAGCAGTACTTC
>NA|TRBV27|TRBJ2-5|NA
CASSLFGGLQGGSRGQETQYF
TGTGCCAGCAGTTTATTCGGTGGGTTGCAGGGAGGATCGAGGGGCCAAGAGACCCAGTACTTC
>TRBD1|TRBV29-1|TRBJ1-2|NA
CSVESTGGFHGYTF
TGCAGCGTCGAATCGACAGGGGGCTTTCATGGCTACACCTTC
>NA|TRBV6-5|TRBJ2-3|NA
CASSSTGDTQYF
TGTGCCAGCAGTTCTACGGGGGATACGCAGTATTTT
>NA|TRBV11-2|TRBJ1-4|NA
CASSPYRATNEKLFF
TGTGCCAGCAGCCCATACAGGGCAACTAATGAAAAACTGTTTTTT
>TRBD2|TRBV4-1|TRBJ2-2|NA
CASSLRLRTSGGADTGELFF
TGCGCCAGCAGCCTAAGATTGCGGACTAGCGGGGGGGCCGACACCGGGGAGCTGTTTTTT
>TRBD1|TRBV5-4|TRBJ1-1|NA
CASSFPGQGIGEAFF
TGTGCCAGCAGCTTTCCGGGACAGGGGATCGGTGAAGCTTTCTTT
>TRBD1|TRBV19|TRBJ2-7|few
CASSLQVGGPYEQYF
TGTGCCAGTAGTCTCCAGGTAGGGGGCCCTTACGAGCAGTACTTC
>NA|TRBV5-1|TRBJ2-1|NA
CASSSSLGEQFF
TGCGCCAGCAGCTCCTCCCTAGGTGAGCAGTTCTTC
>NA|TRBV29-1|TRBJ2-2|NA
CSAERRGTGELFF
TGCAGCGCAGAACGCAGGGGTACCGGGGAGCTGTTTTTT
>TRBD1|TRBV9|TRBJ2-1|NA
CASSATGAYNEQFF
TGTGCCAGCAGTGCGACAGGGGCCTACAATGAGCAGTTCTTC
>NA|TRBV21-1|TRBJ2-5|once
CASSKAREAGVPQETQYF
TGTGCCAGCAGCAAAGCGCGGGAAGCGGGGGTCCCCCAAGAGACCCAGTACTTC
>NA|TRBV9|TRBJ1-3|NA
CASSVRFSGNTIYF
TGTGCCAGCAGCGTCAGATTCTCTGGAAACACCATATATTTT
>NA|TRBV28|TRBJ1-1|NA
CASSLWAWRDNTEAFF
TGTGCCAGCAGTTTATGGGCCTGGAGGGATAACACTGAAGCTTTCTTT
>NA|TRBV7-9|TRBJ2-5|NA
CASSRAGQETQYF
TGTGCCAGCAGCCGAGCGGGCCAAGAGACCCAGTACTTC
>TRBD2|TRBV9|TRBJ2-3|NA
CASSVEELAGDTDTQYF
TGTGCCAGCAGCGTAGAAGAACTAGCGGGGGACACAGATACGCAGTATTTT
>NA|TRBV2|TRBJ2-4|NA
CASSDWGVRTKNIQYF
TGTGCCAGCAGTGATTGGGGGGTAAGGACCAAAAACATTCAGTACTTC
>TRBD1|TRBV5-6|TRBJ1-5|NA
CASSLTGGGRRPGQPQHF
TGTGCCAGCAGCTTGACAGGGGGCGGTCGACGGCCGGGTCAGCCCCAGCATTTT